This T cell receptor beta chain was sequenced in a study of blood T cell repertoires in COVID-19. For the study at large: Italy, Spain and the United States were the sources of the convalescent and acute COVID-19 samples. Sources were T cells, B-cell-depleted T cells, or PBMCs; the material itself was cDNA or gDNA.

V trimming: 2 bases; J trimming: 0 bases; junction bases outside the gene matches: 1. The CDR3 is 16 amino acids. Germline V lookup: CDR1 KGHDR, CDR2 SFDVKD. Per the original data handling: Reference gene primer amplification in the assay estimated nucleated cell counts. The table came from immunoSEQ multiplex PCR; TCRdb's copy has only in-frame clones and leaves some out. V and J calls and clone size are those listed in that table; D and trimming were worked out from the DNA. The table lists fewer than 200,000 clones, approximately 85% of them singletons, with approximately 8% in the top ten. The clonotype originates from an older woman with acute or convalescent COVID-19. Specimen: peripheral blood. V and J are TRBV24-1 and TRBJ2-1, with 9 bases matching TRBD1. In nucleotides, the CDR3 is TGTGCCACCAGTGATTGGACAGGGGACTCCTACAATGAGCAGTTCTTC. This translates into CATSDWTGDSYNEQFF.